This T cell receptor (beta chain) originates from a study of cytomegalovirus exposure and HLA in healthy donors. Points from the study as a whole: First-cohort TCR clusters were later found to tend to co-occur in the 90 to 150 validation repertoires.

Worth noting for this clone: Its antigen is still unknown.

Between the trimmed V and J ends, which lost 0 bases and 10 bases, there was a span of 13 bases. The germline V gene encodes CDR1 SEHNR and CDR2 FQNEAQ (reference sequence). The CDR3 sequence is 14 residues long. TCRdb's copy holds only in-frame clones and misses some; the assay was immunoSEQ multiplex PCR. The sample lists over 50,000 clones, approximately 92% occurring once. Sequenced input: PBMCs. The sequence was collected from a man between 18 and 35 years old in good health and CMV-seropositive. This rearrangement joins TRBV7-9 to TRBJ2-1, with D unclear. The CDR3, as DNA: TGTGCCAGCAGCTTAGCCTTCACGAGCGACGAGCAGTTCTTC. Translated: CASSLAFTSDEQFF.